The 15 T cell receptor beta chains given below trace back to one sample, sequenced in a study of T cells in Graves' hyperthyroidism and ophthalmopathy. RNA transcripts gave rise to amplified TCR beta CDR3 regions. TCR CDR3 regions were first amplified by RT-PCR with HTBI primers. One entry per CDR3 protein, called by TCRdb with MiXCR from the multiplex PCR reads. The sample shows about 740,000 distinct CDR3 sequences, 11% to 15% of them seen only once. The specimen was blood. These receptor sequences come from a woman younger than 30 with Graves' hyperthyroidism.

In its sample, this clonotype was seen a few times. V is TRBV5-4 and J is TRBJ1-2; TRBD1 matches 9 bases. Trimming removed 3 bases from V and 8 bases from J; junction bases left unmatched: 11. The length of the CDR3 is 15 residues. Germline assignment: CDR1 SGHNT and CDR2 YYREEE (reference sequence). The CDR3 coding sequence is TGTGCCAGCAGCTGGTCCCGGGACAGGGTCGGCGGCTACACCTTC. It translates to CASSWSRDRVGGYTF.

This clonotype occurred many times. This CDR3 is CASSLTSPGPYNEQFF. For the CDR3, the DNA is TGTGCCAGCAGCTTGACTAGCCCTGGACCTTACAATGAGCAGTTCTTC. This rearrangement joins TRBV11-1 to TRBJ2-1; 7 bases are shared with TRBD2. Germline CDR1 is SGHAT and CDR2 is FQDESV (reference sequence). V gave up 3 bases and J gave up 4 bases; unmatched junction bases: 9. The length of the CDR3 is 16 residues.

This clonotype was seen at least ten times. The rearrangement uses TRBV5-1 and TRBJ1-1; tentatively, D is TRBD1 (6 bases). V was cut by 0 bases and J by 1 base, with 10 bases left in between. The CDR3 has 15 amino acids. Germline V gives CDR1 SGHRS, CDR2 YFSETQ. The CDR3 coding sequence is TGCGCCAGCAGCTTGGTGGACAGCCAGAACACTGAAGCTTTCTTT. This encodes CASSLVDSQNTEAFF.

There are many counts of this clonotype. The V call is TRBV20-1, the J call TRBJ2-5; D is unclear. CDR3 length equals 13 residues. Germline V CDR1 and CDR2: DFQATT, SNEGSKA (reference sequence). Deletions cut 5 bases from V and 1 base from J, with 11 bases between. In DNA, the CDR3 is TGCAGTGCTCCTCCCCGCGGCCAAGAGACCCAGTACTTC. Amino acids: CSAPPRGQETQYF.

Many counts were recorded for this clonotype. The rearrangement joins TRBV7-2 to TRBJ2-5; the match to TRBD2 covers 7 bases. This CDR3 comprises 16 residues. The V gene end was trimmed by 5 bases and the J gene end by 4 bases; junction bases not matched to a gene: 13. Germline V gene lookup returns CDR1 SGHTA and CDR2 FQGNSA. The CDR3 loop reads CASSRSGTKRGETQYF. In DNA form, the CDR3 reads TGTGCCAGCAGCCGCTCCGGGACTAAGAGGGGAGAGACCCAGTACTTC.

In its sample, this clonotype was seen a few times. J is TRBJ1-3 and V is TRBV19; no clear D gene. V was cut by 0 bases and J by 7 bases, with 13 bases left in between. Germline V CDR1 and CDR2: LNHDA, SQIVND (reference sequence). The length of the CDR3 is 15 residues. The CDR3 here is CASSIESGRANTIYF. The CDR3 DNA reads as TGTGCCAGTAGTATAGAGTCCGGGCGCGCCAACACCATATATTTT.

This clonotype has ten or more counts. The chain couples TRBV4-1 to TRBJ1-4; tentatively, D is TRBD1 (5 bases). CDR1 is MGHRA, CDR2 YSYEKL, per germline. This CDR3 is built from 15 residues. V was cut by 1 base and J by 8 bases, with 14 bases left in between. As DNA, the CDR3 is TGCGCCAGCAGCCAAGGGACACGATGGGAGGAAAAACTGTTTTTT. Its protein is CASSQGTRWEEKLFF.

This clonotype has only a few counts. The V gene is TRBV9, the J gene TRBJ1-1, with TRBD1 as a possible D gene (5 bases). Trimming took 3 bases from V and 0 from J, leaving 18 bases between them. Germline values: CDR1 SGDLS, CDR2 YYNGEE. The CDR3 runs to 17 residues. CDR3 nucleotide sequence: TGTGCCAGCAGCGCTGGGACGGCTAGGGGAATGAACACTGAAGCTTTCTTT. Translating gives CASSAGTARGMNTEAFF.

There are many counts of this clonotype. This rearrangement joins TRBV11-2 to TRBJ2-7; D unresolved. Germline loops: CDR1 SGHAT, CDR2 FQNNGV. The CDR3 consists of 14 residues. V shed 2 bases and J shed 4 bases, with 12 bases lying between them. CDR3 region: CASSLRRNNYEQYF. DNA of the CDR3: TGTGCCAGCAGCTTACGCCGAAATAATTACGAGCAGTACTTC.

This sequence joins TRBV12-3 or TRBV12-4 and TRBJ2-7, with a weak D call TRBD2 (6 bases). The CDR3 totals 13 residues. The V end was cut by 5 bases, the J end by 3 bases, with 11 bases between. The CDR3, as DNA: TGTGCCAGCAGTGCGAGGGACTTCTACGAGCAGTACTTC. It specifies CASSARDFYEQYF.

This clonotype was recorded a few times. The CDR3 DNA is TGTGCCAGCAGTCTCCTGGACAGGGGAAGACCGAACATTCAGTACTTC. It codes for CASSLLDRGRPNIQYF. The genes are TRBV28 and TRBJ2-4; 9 nucleotides line up with TRBD1. The CDR3 covers 16 residues. The germline V gene encodes CDR1 MDHEN and CDR2 SYDVKM. V dropped 5 bases and J dropped 7; count of bases not matched to a gene: 12.

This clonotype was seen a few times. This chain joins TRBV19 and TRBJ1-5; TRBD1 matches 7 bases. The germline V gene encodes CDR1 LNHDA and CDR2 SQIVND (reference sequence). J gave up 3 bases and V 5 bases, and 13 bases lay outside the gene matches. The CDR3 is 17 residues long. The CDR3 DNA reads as TGTGCCAGTAGTCCAGGCATACTACAGGGGAACAATCAGCCCCAGCATTTT. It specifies CASSPGILQGNNQPQHF.

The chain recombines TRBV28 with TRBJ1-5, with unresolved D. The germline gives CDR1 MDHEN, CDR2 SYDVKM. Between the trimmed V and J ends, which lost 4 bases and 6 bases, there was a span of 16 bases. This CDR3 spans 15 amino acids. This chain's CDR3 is CASSSSGSGFQPQHF. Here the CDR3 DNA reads TGTGCCAGCAGTTCCTCCGGGTCGGGTTTTCAGCCCCAGCATTTT.

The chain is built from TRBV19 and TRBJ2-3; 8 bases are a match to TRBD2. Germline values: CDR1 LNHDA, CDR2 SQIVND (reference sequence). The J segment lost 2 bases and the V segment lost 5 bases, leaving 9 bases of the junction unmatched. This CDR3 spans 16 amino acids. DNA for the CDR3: TGTGCCAGTAGTGGAAGAGCGGGAGTGATCACAGATACGCAGTATTTT. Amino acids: CASSGRAGVITDTQYF.

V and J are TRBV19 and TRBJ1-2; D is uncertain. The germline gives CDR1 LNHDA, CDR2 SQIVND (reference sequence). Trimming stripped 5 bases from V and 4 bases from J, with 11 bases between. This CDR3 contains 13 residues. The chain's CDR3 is CASSLGHSYGYTF. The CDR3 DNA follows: TGTGCCAGTAGTCTGGGCCATTCCTATGGCTACACCTTC.